This T cell receptor beta chain was retrieved from a study of lymphopenia after photon versus proton radiotherapy. General observations from the study: Relative stability marked proton patients; photon patients lost diversity and naive cells. After the lymphocyte nadir, photon-treated repertoires showed oligoclonal expansion, especially of CD8+ Temra cells.

CDR3 length: 11 residues. Germline V gives CDR1 DFQATT, CDR2 SNEGSKA (reference sequence). V shed 3 bases, J shed 11 bases, and the junction held 4 bases outside the gene matches. This clone was observed once. Its target is not known. Profiled with immunoSEQ multiplex PCR; TCRdb holds only in-frame clones, not every one. Of approximately 150,000 clones listed, less than 90% were seen once; the top ten hold about 4.3%. The receptor's source is a man over 45 with gastric cancer. The chain joins TRBV20-1 to TRBJ1-1; TRBD1 agrees at 9 bases. The material sequenced was peripheral blood, taken from a patient treated with photon-based radiotherapy. The DNA for the CDR3 is TGCAGTGCTAGTTTCGGGACAGGGGCTTTCTTT. It translates to CSASFGTGAFF.